The 18 T cell receptor beta chains given below trace back to one sample, sequenced in a study of cytomegalovirus exposure and HLA in healthy donors. PCR used 60 Vbeta primers and 13 Jbeta primers. Generated by immunoSEQ multiplex PCR, the TCRdb table keeps only in-frame clones and is missing some. This sample yields under 130,000 clones, of which roughly an eighth are seen a single time; about a sixth belongs to the top ten. The sequenced sample consisted of PBMCs. The receptors stem from a man aged 35 to 55 in good health and CMV-seropositive.

This chain links TRBV9 with TRBJ1-2; D is unresolved. This CDR3 region has 15 residues. Between the trimmed V and J ends, which lost 4 bases and 7 bases, there was a span of 20 bases. Per the germline V gene, CDR1 is SGDLS and CDR2 is YYNGEE. The CDR3 spells CASSTRLDGLLGYTF. CDR3 nucleotides: TGTGCCAGCAGCACCAGGCTGGATGGTCTCCTTGGCTACACCTTC.

This clone has more than one count but fewer than ten. The chain employs TRBV5-1 and TRBJ1-5; 7 bases align to TRBD1. V shed 0 bases, J shed 7 bases, and the junction held 4 bases outside the gene matches. The CDR3 covers 14 residues. The V gene's germline CDR1 is SGHRS and CDR2 YFSETQ. CDR3 in amino acids: CASSLGARGQPQHF. Here the CDR3 DNA reads TGCGCCAGCAGCTTGGGGGCCAGGGGGCAGCCCCAGCATTTT.

A few counts support this clone. This chain links TRBV6-5 with TRBJ2-5; possibly TRBD1 for D (6 bases). Germline-derived CDR1 and CDR2 are MNHEY and SVGAGI. Trimming removed 5 bases at V and 4 bases at J, with 14 bases between. CDR3 length: 14 amino acids. CDR3 sequence reads: CASSLQGRGETQYF. In nucleotides, the CDR3 is TGTGCCAGCAGTCTACAGGGTAGAGGAGAGACCCAGTACTTC.

The V call is TRBV5-1, the J call TRBJ1-2; TRBD1 matches at 7 bases. Germline CDR1 and CDR2: SGHRS and YFSETQ. This CDR3 has 14 residues. V was pared by 0 bases and J by 8 bases, with 7 bases of the junction left unmatched. CDR3 sequence: CASSLEAGGGGYTF. The CDR3 region has the DNA TGCGCCAGCAGCTTGGAGGCAGGGGGAGGAGGCTACACCTTC.

The CDR3 DNA reads as TGTGCCAGCAGTGAAGCCCCTAGCGGGACCTACGAGCAGTACTTC. Amino acid sequence: CASSEAPSGTYEQYF. The gene calls are TRBV6-1 and TRBJ2-7; 9 bases fit TRBD2. V shed 0 bases, J shed 2 bases, and the junction held 2 bases outside the gene matches. This CDR3 spans 15 amino acids. The germline gives CDR1 MNHNS, CDR2 SASEGT.

This chain links TRBV5-1 with TRBJ2-3; D gene unclear. CDR1 and CDR2 from the germline V gene are SGHRS and YFSETQ. CDR3 length: 12 amino acids. Trimming left V 5 bases short and J 6 bases short, with 10 bases between. The CDR3 loop reads CASRLTGDTQYF. For the CDR3, the DNA is TGCGCCAGCAGGTTAACCGGGGATACGCAGTATTTT.

The chain has TRBV5-6 and TRBJ2-7; 9 bases fit TRBD2. The CDR3 has 15 amino acids. Trimming at V came to 4 bases and at J to 0 bases, leaving 5 bases not matched to a gene. The V gene's germline CDR1 is SGHDT and CDR2 YYEEEE. CDR3 in amino acids: CASSPPSGVSYEQYF. The CDR3 DNA is TGTGCCAGCAGCCCCCCTAGCGGGGTCTCCTACGAGCAGTACTTC.

Turning to this clone: At one end, the junction sequence differs from germline, possibly due to a read error. CDR3 protein: CASSPPGGREETQYF. As DNA, the CDR3 is TGTGCTAGCAGCCCCCCGGGCGGGAGGGAGGAGACCCAGTACTTC. The rearrangement joins TRBV7-7 to TRBJ2-7; TRBD2 matches 9 bases. The DNA end is more similar to TRBJ2-5, so the J call may be wrong. The V gene's germline CDR1 is SSHAT and CDR2 FNYEAQ (reference sequence). The CDR3 is 15 amino acids.

This clone came up a few times. This chain joins TRBV19 and TRBJ1-3; D unclear. Germline CDR1 reads LNHDA; CDR2 reads SQIVND (reference sequence). The CDR3 length is 13 residues. Trimming left V 6 bases short and J 0 bases short, with 6 bases between. CDR3 amino acids: CASRLISGNTIYF. The CDR3, as DNA: TGTGCCAGTAGACTGATCTCTGGAAACACCATATATTTT.

This clone was found a few times. This CDR3 reads CASSSPSRNTIYF. DNA for the CDR3: TGTGCCAGCAGTTCCCCCAGTCGAAACACCATATATTTT. V and J are TRBV28 and TRBJ1-3; D not certain. Trimming removed 4 bases from V and 5 bases from J, with 9 bases in between. CDR1 MDHEN and CDR2 SYDVKM come from the germline V gene. The CDR3 loop spans 13 amino acids. Complete variable domain (other parts from reference TRBV28 and TRBJ1-3): DVKVTQSSRYLVKRTGEKVFLECVQDMDHENMFWYRQDPGLGLRLIYFSYDVKMKEKGDIPEGYSVSREKKERFSLILESASTNQTSMYLCASSSPSRNTIYFGEGSWLTVV.

V usage is TRBV5-1 and J usage is TRBJ2-3, with D perhaps matching TRBD2 (6 bases). Per the germline V gene, CDR1 is SGHRS and CDR2 is YFSETQ. CDR3 length: 15 residues. V was trimmed by 0 bases and J by 2 bases, leaving 10 bases between them. This CDR3 reads CASSLVSGDTDTQYF. For the CDR3, the DNA is TGCGCCAGCAGCTTGGTGTCGGGAGACACAGATACGCAGTATTTT.

The sample holds a few counts of this clone. J is TRBJ2-1 and V is TRBV29-1; tentatively, D is TRBD2 (6 bases). Germline CDR1 and CDR2: SQVTM and ANQGSEA. CDR3 length equals 12 residues. The V end lost 4 bases, the J end lost 9 bases, and 13 bases lay between the germline ends. The DNA of the CDR3 is TGCAGCGTTGCCGGGGGTCCGTCTGAGCAGTTCTTC. Translating gives CSVAGGPSEQFF.

The genes are TRBV19 and TRBJ2-1; 11 nucleotides match TRBD2. Per germline, CDR1 LNHDA and CDR2 SQIVND (reference sequence). V shed 2 bases and J 9 bases; nucleotides not matched to a gene: 6. This CDR3 is 15 amino acids long. The chain's CDR3 is CASSINSGRAAEQFF. The CDR3 nucleotides are TGTGCCAGTAGTATAAATAGCGGGAGGGCGGCTGAGCAGTTCTTC.

This chain joins TRBV30 and TRBJ1-6; 8 nucleotides agree with TRBD1. The length of the CDR3 is 15 residues. With 1 base clipped from V and 10 bases from J, the junction kept 9 bases outside the gene matches. Germline CDR1 GTSNPN, CDR2 SVGIG (reference sequence). This chain's CDR3 is CAWSAGQGFQSPLHF. In DNA form, the CDR3 reads TGTGCCTGGAGTGCCGGACAGGGCTTTCAATCACCCCTCCACTTT.

A few counts support this clone. The chain is built from TRBV25-1 and TRBJ2-7, with 10 bases matching TRBD1. From germline, CDR1 is MGHDK and CDR2 SYGVNS. The CDR3 is 16 amino acids. CDR3 in DNA: TGTGTCAAACCTCGGGACAGGGGACTGCAACTAGCGGCCCAGTACTTC. Translating it yields CVKPRDRGLQLAAQYF.

This clone was counted only a few times. This sequence joins TRBV27 and TRBJ2-7; possible D gene TRBD1, 5 bases. The CDR3 length is 17 residues. The V gene lost 3 bases and the J gene lost 2 bases, with 20 bases spanning the gap. The germline V gene encodes CDR1 MNHEY and CDR2 SMNVEV (reference sequence). CDR3 region: CASSFRLAQGFPYEQYF. CDR3 nucleotide sequence: TGTGCCAGCAGTTTTAGGTTAGCCCAGGGATTCCCCTACGAGCAGTACTTC.

This clone showed up just a few times. This sequence joins TRBV10-2 and TRBJ2-1, with D possibly TRBD2 on 6 matching bases. CDR1 is WSHSY, CDR2 SAAADI, per germline. Deletions cut 1 base from V and 6 bases from J, with 16 bases between. This CDR3 has 16 amino acids. The CDR3 is CASSEFGGPMPNEQFF. In DNA, the CDR3 is TGCGCCAGCAGTGAGTTCGGGGGACCCATGCCCAATGAGCAGTTCTTC.

The rearrangement joins TRBV5-4 to TRBJ2-5; D is possibly TRBD2 (5 bases). This CDR3 is built from 14 residues. CDR1 is SGHNT, CDR2 YYREEE, per germline (reference sequence). Trimming took off 2 bases at V and 4 bases at J, with 12 bases between the two ends. CDR3 nucleotide sequence: TGTGCCAGCAGCTTAGGACCAGCGGCAGAGACCCAGTACTTC. Translated, it gives CASSLGPAAETQYF.